This TCR beta chain was documented in a study of T cell responses to AZD1222 COVID-19 vaccine. Study-wide findings and caveats: With dominance at 160-218 and 743-854, vaccine-associated CD4 TCRs spanned spike. Targeting of unmutated variant regions was reportedly seen in nearly half of spike-specific TCRs. Just 5 or 6 AZD1222 recipients tested seropositive at baseline.

With respect to this clone: The antigen is undetermined.

Doses given second, at about 4 or about 12 weeks, were pooled. Profiling relied on immunoSEQ multiplex PCR, and the TCRdb table lists in-frame clones only, not all of them. The sample has fewer than 200,000 clones; approximately 91% are singletons. The CDR3 length is 16 residues. Trimming shortened V by 7 bases and J by 0 bases, and 16 bases separated the two germline ends. The germline V gene has CDR1 SNHLY and CDR2 FYNNEI. This material consisted of peripheral blood, taken 28 days after the second AZD1222 dose. The chain joins TRBV2 to TRBJ1-3, with D perhaps matching TRBD1 (6 bases). This clonotype originated in an adult who received the AZD1222 COVID-19 vaccine. CDR3 in amino acids: CASTPRTAGSGNTIYF. For the CDR3, the DNA is TGTGCCAGCACTCCAAGGACAGCCGGCTCTGGAAACACCATATATTTT.